Below are 18 T cell receptor beta chains sequenced from a single sample in a study of blood T cell repertoires in COVID-19. Measured with immunoSEQ multiplex PCR; TCRdb has only the in-frame clones, and not every one. Here the sample spans a few hundred thousand clones, approximately 90% being singletons. The sample comprised PBMCs or T cells enriched from blood (not recorded which). The receptors originated from a woman between 40 and 50 years old who had been exposed to COVID-19.

The chain uses TRBV19 and TRBJ1-3; 9 nucleotides align to TRBD1. The CDR3 has 16 amino acids. Germline V CDR1 and CDR2: LNHDA, SQIVND (reference sequence). V dropped 3 bases and J dropped 4; count of bases not matched to a gene: 7. In DNA form, the CDR3 reads TGTGCCAGTAGTATCCGGGACAGGGTCGCGGGAAACACCATATATTTT. This translates into CASSIRDRVAGNTIYF.

The V call is TRBV30, the J call TRBJ1-2, with 7 bases aligning to TRBD1. This CDR3 is 13 amino acids long. The V and J ends lost 3 bases and 6 bases, in that order; junction bases with no gene match: 7. Germline V gives CDR1 GTSNPN, CDR2 SVGIG (reference sequence). The CDR3 spells CAWRAAGGNGYTF. In DNA, the CDR3 is TGTGCCTGGAGGGCAGCAGGGGGTAATGGCTACACCTTC.

This rearrangement joins TRBV11-3 to TRBJ2-5, with 11 bases matching TRBD1. Germline loops: CDR1 SGHNT, CDR2 YENEEA. Germline trimming cut 4 bases from V and 4 bases from J; bases unmatched to any gene: 8. The CDR3 spans 16 residues. The CDR3 DNA follows: TGTGCCAGCAGCTCACCCGGGACAGGGGGTGGAGAGACCCAGTACTTC. Translating gives CASSSPGTGGGETQYF.

The V gene is TRBV15, the J gene TRBJ1-1; TRBD1 might be the D (6 bases). V lost 0 bases, J lost 8 bases, and 7 bases lay in between. The CDR3 consists of 12 residues. Germline V gene lookup returns CDR1 LNHNV and CDR2 YYDKDF (reference sequence). The CDR3 protein is CATSRDQGEAFF. The CDR3 DNA sequence: TGTGCCACCAGCAGAGATCAGGGGGAAGCTTTCTTT.

The genes are TRBV13 and TRBJ1-2, with D unresolved. V shed 3 bases and J shed 2 bases, with 7 bases lying between them. The germline V gene has CDR1 PRHDT and CDR2 FYEKMQ (reference sequence). The CDR3 consists of 13 residues. Here the CDR3 reads CASSFVGNYGYTF. The CDR3 DNA reads as TGTGCCAGCAGCTTCGTCGGGAACTATGGCTACACCTTC.

The chain is built from TRBV2 and TRBJ1-5, with D possibly being TRBD1 (6 bases). Germline V gene data show CDR1 as SNHLY and CDR2 as FYNNEI. The CDR3 has 15 residues. The germline V and J ends were trimmed by 9 bases and 3 bases, with 18 bases remaining between them. In DNA, the CDR3 is TGTGCCAGTGGGAACTTAGGGGGGGTCAATCAGCCCCAGCATTTT. Translating it yields CASGNLGGVNQPQHF. The whole variable domain, filled in from reference TRBV2 and TRBJ1-5, reads EPEVTQTPSHQVTQMGQEVILRCVPISNHLYFYWYRQILGQKVEFLVSFYNNEISEKSEIFDDQFSVERPDGSNFTLKIRSTKLEDSAMYFCASGNLGGVNQPQHFGDGTRLSIL.

The chain couples TRBV5-5 to TRBJ1-4; D possibly corresponds to TRBD1 (5 bases). The germline gives CDR1 SGHKS, CDR2 YYEKEE (reference sequence). The CDR3 covers 14 residues. V lost 1 base, J lost 8 bases, and 12 bases lay in between. For the CDR3, the DNA is TGTGCCAGCAGCTTGTGGGGGGAGTACGAAAAACTGTTTTTT. It yields the protein CASSLWGEYEKLFF.

This chain links TRBV5-1 with TRBJ1-3; possible D gene TRBD1, 6 bases. Germline loops: CDR1 SGHRS, CDR2 YFSETQ. The CDR3 totals 14 residues. V was cut by 3 bases and J by 2 bases, with 9 bases left in between. In DNA, the CDR3 is TGCGCCAGCAGCTCGGGGGGCCCTGGAAACACCATATATTTT. It yields the protein CASSSGGPGNTIYF.

The chain employs TRBV29-1 and TRBJ1-1, with 9 bases identical to TRBD1. The length of the CDR3 is 14 residues. In germline, CDR1 is SQVTM, CDR2 ANQGSEA. The V and J ends lost 6 bases and 5 bases, in that order; junction bases with no gene match: 10. CDR3 sequence: CSVGEQGAMTEAFF. The CDR3 DNA follows: TGCAGCGTGGGAGAACAGGGGGCAATGACTGAAGCTTTCTTT. Looking up the rest from reference TRBV29-1 and TRBJ1-1 gives the full variable domain: SAVISQKPSRDICQRGTSLTIQCQVDSQVTMMFWYRQQPGQSLTLIATANQGSEATYESGFVIDKFPISRPNLTFSTLTVSNMSPEDSSIYLCSVGEQGAMTEAFFGQGTRLTVV.

This clone was found once. Different DNA sequences within this sample yield the same CDR3. The chain carries TRBV18 and TRBJ1-3; no clear D gene. The V gene lost 3 bases and the J gene lost 0 bases, with 3 bases spanning the gap. CDR3 length equals 13 residues. Germline V CDR1 and CDR2: KGHSH, LQKENI. Here the CDR3 DNA reads TGTGCCAGCTCACCCTCCTCTGGAAACACCATATATTTT. Translated: CASSPSSGNTIYF.

This clone was observed a handful of times. The chain links TRBV13 to TRBJ2-1, with 10 bases matching TRBD2. CDR1 and CDR2 (germline): PRHDT, FYEKMQ (reference sequence). V dropped 4 bases and J dropped 0; count of bases not matched to a gene: 15. The CDR3 extends over 20 amino acids. The CDR3 DNA sequence: TGTGCCAGCAGCTCCCTTTCCAGGACTAGCGGAAAGAGCTCCTACAATGAGCAGTTCTTC. It codes for CASSSLSRTSGKSSYNEQFF.

V gene TRBV5-1 combines with J gene TRBJ1-3; TRBD1 aligns across 7 bases. V gave up 4 bases and J gave up 2 bases; unmatched junction bases: 6. This CDR3 is 15 amino acids long. Germline V CDR1 and CDR2: SGHRS, YFSETQ. The CDR3 protein is CASSARQGAGNTIYF. The CDR3 DNA follows: TGCGCCAGCAGCGCCCGACAGGGCGCTGGAAACACCATATATTTT.

This clone was recorded only once. The chain carries TRBV7-2 and TRBJ2-7; TRBD2 might be the D (6 bases). This CDR3 has 13 amino acids. Per the germline V gene, CDR1 is SGHTA and CDR2 is FQGNSA. The V end lost 0 bases, the J end lost 5 bases, and 8 bases lay between the germline ends. The CDR3 DNA follows: TGTGCCAGCAGCTTAGCGTCGGGAGACGAGCAGTACTTC. Translation: CASSLASGDEQYF. The full variable domain, rest sourced from reference TRBV7-2 and TRBJ2-7, is GAGVSQSPSNKVTEKGKDVELRCDPISGHTALYWYRQSLGQGLEFLIYFQGNSAPDKSGLPSDRFSAERTGGSVSTLTIQRTQQEDSAVYLCASSLASGDEQYFGPGTRLTVT.

This chain links TRBV7-9 with TRBJ1-3; 9 bases are a match to TRBD1. Germline V gene lookup returns CDR1 SEHNR and CDR2 FQNEAQ (reference sequence). The CDR3 is 14 amino acids. V shed 3 bases and J 8 bases; nucleotides not matched to a gene: 5. The CDR3 coding sequence is TGTGCCAGCAGCTTGGGACAGGGTTTGGACACCATATATTTT. Translation: CASSLGQGLDTIYF.

The chain recombines TRBV7-8 with TRBJ1-2, with unresolved D. The CDR3 consists of 12 residues. The ends were cut back, 7 bases at V and 8 bases at J, with 14 bases in the middle. Germline V gene data show CDR1 as SGHVS and CDR2 as FQNEAQ. In DNA, the CDR3 is TGTGCCAGCACTCGGGGAATTGGCGGCTACACCTTC. It encodes CASTRGIGGYTF.

This clone has more than one count but fewer than ten. The rearrangement joins TRBV10-3 to TRBJ1-2; perhaps TRBD1 as D (6 bases). Deletions cut 3 bases from V and 1 base from J, with 15 bases between. Germline V gene data show CDR1 as ENHRY and CDR2 as SYGVKD. The CDR3 is 16 residues long. In DNA form, the CDR3 reads TGTGCCATCAGTGACCCTTTGACAGGCGTTAACTATGGCTACACCTTC. Its protein product is CAISDPLTGVNYGYTF.

The V and J genes are TRBV2 and TRBJ1-4; 9 bases match TRBD1. The V segment lost 6 bases and the J segment 8 bases; nucleotides outside the gene matches: 10. The germline gives CDR1 SNHLY, CDR2 FYNNEI. CDR3 length: 15 residues. In DNA, the CDR3 is TGTGCCAGCAGCCCGGGACAGGGATCGTTCGAAAAACTGTTTTTT. This sequence encodes CASSPGQGSFEKLFF.

The J gene is TRBJ2-1, the V gene TRBV30; D may be TRBD2 (5 bases). Germline loops: CDR1 GTSNPN, CDR2 SVGIG (reference sequence). CDR3 size: 14 residues. The V end was cut by 7 bases, the J end by 0 bases, with 13 bases between. CDR3 sequence (DNA): TGTGCCTCACGAGGGAAGAGCTCCTACAATGAGCAGTTCTTC. Translated, it gives CASRGKSSYNEQFF. The full variable domain, rest sourced from reference TRBV30 and TRBJ2-1, is SQTIHQWPATLVQPVGSPLSLECTVEGTSNPNLYWYRQAAGRGLQLLFYSVGIGQISSEVPQNLSASRPQDRQFILSSKKLLLSDSGFYLCASRGKSSYNEQFFGPGTRLTVL.